These 16 T cell receptor beta chains share one sample of origin, sequenced in a study of cytomegalovirus exposure and HLA in healthy donors. PCR amplification relied on 60 Vbeta primers (plus 13 Jbeta primers). Method: immunoSEQ multiplex PCR; TCRdb's copy keeps in-frame clones and lacks some. Among 180,000 or so clones listed, about 86% were seen once. The sample was PBMCs. The receptor source for this set is a woman aged 25 to 45 in good health and CMV-seronegative.

The chain uses TRBV2 and TRBJ2-5, with 10 bases identical to TRBD2. The V segment lost 6 bases and the J segment 5 bases; nucleotides outside the gene matches: 12. The germline gives CDR1 SNHLY, CDR2 FYNNEI. The CDR3 sequence is 16 residues long. The CDR3: CASRPSGGAGGETQYF. In DNA form, the CDR3 reads TGTGCCAGCAGGCCAAGCGGGGGGGCCGGCGGGGAGACCCAGTACTTC.

Remarks on this clone: Other DNA sequences from this sample encode an identical CDR3 as well. The rearrangement uses TRBV19 and TRBJ2-5, with 10 bases fitting TRBD2. This CDR3 region has 14 residues. V lost 3 bases and J lost 5; bases outside the gene matches: 3. Germline assignment: CDR1 LNHDA and CDR2 SQIVND (reference sequence). CDR3 region: CASSIRLAGETQYF. The CDR3 region has the DNA TGTGCCAGTAGTATCCGACTAGCGGGTGAGACCCAGTACTTC. Combining the CDR3 with reference TRBV19 and TRBJ2-5 gives the whole variable domain DGGITQSPKYLFRKEGQNVTLSCEQNLNHDAMYWYRQDPGQGLRLIYYSQIVNDFQKGDIAEGYSVSREKKESFPLTVTSAQKNPTAFYLCASSIRLAGETQYFGPGTRLLVL.

A single count supports this clone. CDR3 sequence: CASSLDGAYRSYEQYF. The CDR3 coding sequence is TGTGCCAGCAGCTTAGATGGAGCGTATCGCTCCTACGAGCAGTACTTC. The genes are TRBV7-9 and TRBJ2-7; D gene unclear. Trimming stripped 1 base from V and 0 bases from J, with 13 bases between. CDR1 and CDR2 from the germline V gene are SEHNR and FQNEAQ (reference sequence). The CDR3 loop spans 16 amino acids.

The rearrangement links TRBV9 to TRBJ2-7; TRBD2 matches at 12 bases. V gave up 4 bases and J gave up 3 bases; unmatched junction bases: 5. Germline V gene sequence: CDR1 SGDLS, CDR2 YYNGEE. CDR3 length: 15 amino acids. The CDR3 region is CASSPRTSGNYEQYF. For the CDR3, the DNA is TGTGCCAGCAGCCCCAGGACTAGCGGGAACTACGAGCAGTACTTC.

The chain uses TRBV29-1 and TRBJ2-1; TRBD1 might be the D (6 bases). Per germline, CDR1 SQVTM and CDR2 ANQGSEA. The CDR3 is made up of 12 amino acids. V gave up 3 bases and J gave up 15 bases, with 18 bases separating them. CDR3 bases: TGCAGCGTTGACCCGGGGATACAGGGACCGTTCTTC. Its translation: CSVDPGIQGPFF.

V is TRBV19 and J is TRBJ2-7; D gene unclear. Germline V gene data show CDR1 as LNHDA and CDR2 as SQIVND (reference sequence). V was pared by 5 bases and J by 1 base, with 9 bases between. The CDR3 length is 13 residues. The DNA of the CDR3 is TGTGCCAGTAGTTCGACACCTTCCTACGAGCAGTACTTC. Protein sequence: CASSSTPSYEQYF.

This clone was counted between two and nine times. The chain is built from TRBV2 and TRBJ2-1; 7 bases align to TRBD1. V lost 6 bases and J lost 1; bases outside the gene matches: 9. Germline lookup yields CDR1 SNHLY and CDR2 FYNNEI. The CDR3 is 16 amino acids. The CDR3 spells CASRPGQPSSYNEQFF. The CDR3 DNA reads TGTGCCAGCAGGCCGGGACAGCCGTCTTCCTACAATGAGCAGTTCTTC.

The V gene is TRBV2, the J gene TRBJ1-1, with 10 positions matching TRBD1. CDR1 and CDR2 (germline): SNHLY, FYNNEI. The ends lost 4 bases at V and 2 bases at J; junction bases unmatched: 10. The CDR3 extends over 17 amino acids. DNA of the CDR3: TGTGCCAGCAGTGGGTGGGACAGGGGCGCCGGAAACACTGAAGCTTTCTTT. Translating it yields CASSGWDRGAGNTEAFF. The full variable domain, rest sourced from reference TRBV2 and TRBJ1-1, is EPEVTQTPSHQVTQMGQEVILRCVPISNHLYFYWYRQILGQKVEFLVSFYNNEISEKSEIFDDQFSVERPDGSNFTLKIRSTKLEDSAMYFCASSGWDRGAGNTEAFFGQGTRLTVV.

The rearrangement uses TRBV11-2 and TRBJ2-7, with D possibly matching TRBD1 (6 bases). The CDR3 totals 14 residues. Trimming removed 1 base from V and 3 bases from J, with 10 bases in between. From germline, CDR1 is SGHAT and CDR2 FQNNGV. The CDR3 coding sequence is TGTGCCAGCAGCTTAGTACAGGGCAGCTACGAGCAGTACTTC. Translation: CASSLVQGSYEQYF.

The chain uses TRBV2 and TRBJ2-3, with 7 bases lining up with TRBD1. J gave up 3 bases and V 2 bases, and 8 bases lay outside the gene matches. CDR3 size: 16 residues. CDR1 SNHLY and CDR2 FYNNEI come from the germline V gene. CDR3 region: CASSEWLGGSTDTQYF. The CDR3 nucleotides are TGTGCCAGCAGTGAATGGCTAGGGGGCTCGACAGATACGCAGTATTTT.

V and J are TRBV5-4 and TRBJ2-7; 10 bases line up with TRBD2. This CDR3 is built from 16 residues. J lost 7 bases, V lost 1 base, and 11 bases had no gene match. CDR1 SGHNT and CDR2 YYREEE come from the germline V gene (reference sequence). CDR3 loop: CASSLKRGGNSEEQYF. The CDR3 nucleotides are TGTGCCAGCAGCTTGAAGCGGGGGGGAAACTCTGAGGAGCAGTACTTC.

This clone came up once. The chain links TRBV9 to TRBJ2-7; D uncertain. V was pared by 0 bases and J by 0 bases, with 10 bases between. CDR1 and CDR2 (germline): SGDLS, YYNGEE. The length of the CDR3 is 15 residues. CDR3 loop: CASSVAISPSYEQYF. CDR3 DNA sequence: TGTGCCAGCAGCGTAGCTATTTCTCCCTCCTACGAGCAGTACTTC.

V gene TRBV5-1 combines with J gene TRBJ1-4; no reliable D call. The ends were cut back, 0 bases at V and 7 bases at J, with 19 bases in the middle. The CDR3 has 17 residues. CDR1 and CDR2 (germline): SGHRS, YFSETQ. The DNA for the CDR3 is TGCGCCAGCAGCTTGGGATCGGGGAATGGGCCTGGTGAAAAACTGTTTTTT. Translation gives CASSLGSGNGPGEKLFF.

The rearrangement uses TRBV2 and TRBJ2-2; a weak D match, TRBD1 (6 bases). Looked up from germline, CDR1 is SNHLY and CDR2 is FYNNEI. This CDR3 is built from 14 residues. The V end was cut by 5 bases, the J end by 3 bases, with 10 bases between. The CDR3 here is CASSFTGYTGELFF. Here the CDR3 DNA reads TGTGCCAGCAGTTTTACAGGGTACACCGGGGAGCTGTTTTTT.

This clone came up once. The chain uses TRBV6-4 and TRBJ2-1; TRBD2 aligns across 9 bases. The CDR3 contains 13 residues. Germline V gives CDR1 MRHNA, CDR2 SNTAGT. J lost 9 bases, V lost 3 bases, and 3 bases had no gene match. CDR3 sequence: CASSEIAGAEQFF. The CDR3 DNA is TGTGCCAGCAGTGAAATAGCGGGAGCTGAGCAGTTCTTC.

V gene TRBV27 combines with J gene TRBJ2-1; D gene ambiguous. Germline CDR1 MNHEY, CDR2 SMNVEV (reference sequence). The V gene lost 3 bases and the J gene lost 5 bases, with 8 bases spanning the gap. The CDR3 totals 13 residues. The CDR3 coding sequence is TGTGCCAGCAGTTTTGGCGGAAACAATGAGCAGTTCTTC. It is translated as CASSFGGNNEQFF.